These 4 T cell receptor beta chains were all obtained from the same sample, sequenced in a study of technical replicates of blood from a handful of donors. TCRdb keeps only in-frame clones here, not all; method: immunoSEQ multiplex PCR. This sample has about 100,000 clones, with 95% to 97% found just once. Material for sequencing was T cells isolated from PBMCs. Source of these receptors: a human donor in good health.

The chain employs TRBV15 and TRBJ1-4, with a tentative D call TRBD1 (6 bases). V lost 0 bases and J lost 3, with 17 bases in between. Germline CDR1 is LNHNV and CDR2 is YYDKDF (reference sequence). The CDR3 is 18 residues long. The CDR3 DNA sequence: TGTGCCACCAGCAGAGATCAATTAGGCACAGGGTCTAATGAAAAACTGTTTTTT. It is translated as CATSRDQLGTGSNEKLFF.

J is TRBJ2-1 and V is TRBV6-5; no definite D call. Per germline, CDR1 MNHEY and CDR2 SVGAGI. The CDR3 is 11 amino acids. Trimming removed 5 bases from V and 13 bases from J, with 12 bases in between. The CDR3 region has the DNA TGTGCCAGCAGTAATCGGGTTAGTCAGTTCTTC. Protein: CASSNRVSQFF.

This rearrangement joins TRBV27 to TRBJ2-7, with unresolved D. Germline CDR1 reads MNHEY; CDR2 reads SMNVEV (reference sequence). This CDR3 has 16 residues. Trimming removed 7 bases from V and 4 bases from J, with 23 bases in between. The DNA of the CDR3 is TGTGCCAGCACCCCGGTTTGGGCACCGAGCCTTTACGAGCAGTACTTC. As protein: CASTPVWAPSLYEQYF.

The chain combines TRBV5-4 with TRBJ2-3; D gene ambiguous. The CDR3 covers 14 residues. The germline V and J ends were trimmed by 0 bases and 0 bases, with 5 bases remaining between them. Germline lookup yields CDR1 SGHNT and CDR2 YYREEE (reference sequence). CDR3 amino acids: CASSLDRSTDTQYF. DNA of the CDR3: TGTGCCAGCAGCTTGGACAGAAGCACAGATACGCAGTATTTT.